This T cell receptor beta chain comes out of a study of cytomegalovirus exposure and HLA in healthy donors. The overall study: Earlier findings included approximately 120 million unique TCR beta sequences obtained from about 179 million T cells. Study-level findings and limits: With later analysis, a missense DCLRE1C variant became linked to TCR beta V- and J-gene trimming. In a later analysis, HLA-associated TCR beta chains were more clonally expanded than equally common others.

While unrecorded immune exposures were likely, the donors were nominally healthy when sampled. Use of 60 Vbeta and 13 Jbeta primers characterized the PCR. Assay: immunoSEQ multiplex PCR; the TCRdb copy retains only in-frame clones and omits some. The sample includes approximately 150,000 clones, around 80% of them seen just once. V lost 6 bases, J lost 2 bases, and 17 bases lay in between. The germline V gene has CDR1 SGHTA and CDR2 FQGNSA. This CDR3 is built from 16 residues. Comment on this clone: Its antigen is still unknown.

The source is a man aged 30 to 39 in good health and CMV-seronegative. Sequencing was done on a sample of PBMCs. The chain joins TRBV7-2 to TRBJ2-1, with a possible D match to TRBD1 (6 bases). CDR3 DNA sequence: TGTGCCAGCAGACGTACAGGGAGTGGGGCCTACAATGAGCAGTTCTTC. Amino acid sequence: CASRRTGSGAYNEQFF.